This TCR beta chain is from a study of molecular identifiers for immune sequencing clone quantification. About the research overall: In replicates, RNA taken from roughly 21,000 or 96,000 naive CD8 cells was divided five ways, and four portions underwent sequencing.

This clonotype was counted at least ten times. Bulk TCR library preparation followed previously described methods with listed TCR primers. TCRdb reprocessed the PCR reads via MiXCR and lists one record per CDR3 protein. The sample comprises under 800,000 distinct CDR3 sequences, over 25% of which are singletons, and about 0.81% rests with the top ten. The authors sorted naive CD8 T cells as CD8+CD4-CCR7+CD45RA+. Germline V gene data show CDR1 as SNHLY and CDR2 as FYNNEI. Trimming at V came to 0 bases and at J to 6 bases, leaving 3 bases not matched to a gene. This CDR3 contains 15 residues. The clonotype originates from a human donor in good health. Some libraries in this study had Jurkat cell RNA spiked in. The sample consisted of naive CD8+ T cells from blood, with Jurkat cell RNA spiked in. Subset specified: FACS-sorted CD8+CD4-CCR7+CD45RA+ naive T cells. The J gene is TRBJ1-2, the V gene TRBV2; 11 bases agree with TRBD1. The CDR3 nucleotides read TGTGCCAGCAGTGAAGCGGACAGGGGGCATGATGGCTACACCTTC. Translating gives CASSEADRGHDGYTF.